One and the same sample provided the 25 T cell receptor beta chains below, sequenced in a study of blood T cell repertoires in COVID-19. The assay was immunoSEQ multiplex PCR, and TCRdb's table has in-frame clones only and misses some. Found here are approximately 220,000 clones, around 82% of them singletons; the top ten hold 3%. Sequenced: peripheral blood. These receptors were taken from a woman younger than 45 who had recovered from COVID-19.

The chain employs TRBV18 and TRBJ2-3, with no clear D. Germline CDR1 is KGHSH and CDR2 is LQKENI. Trimming pared 0 bases from V and 6 bases from J, leaving 4 bases between. This CDR3 is built from 12 residues. CDR3 sequence (DNA): TGTGCCAGCTCACCACCGGCCGATACGCAGTATTTT. Protein: CASSPPADTQYF.

V and J are TRBV6-6 and TRBJ2-7; 9 nucleotides line up with TRBD1. With V trimmed by 0 bases and J by 6 bases, 6 bases remained unmatched. The CDR3 is 15 residues long. CDR1 and CDR2 (germline): MNHNY, SVGAGI (reference sequence). The CDR3, as DNA: TGTGCCAGCAGTTACTCGGACAGGGGTTATATCGAGCAGTACTTC. It yields the protein CASSYSDRGYIEQYF.

This sequence joins TRBV5-1 and TRBJ2-7; TRBD1 matches 7 bases. Germline lookup yields CDR1 SGHRS and CDR2 YFSETQ. With 0 bases clipped from V and 3 bases from J, the junction kept 9 bases outside the gene matches. The CDR3 loop spans 16 amino acids. CDR3 loop: CASSLAVAGGSYEQYF. The CDR3 region has the DNA TGCGCCAGCAGCTTGGCCGTTGCAGGGGGAAGCTACGAGCAGTACTTC. The variable domain in full, completed from reference TRBV5-1 and TRBJ2-7, reads KAGVTQTPRYLIKTRGQQVTLSCSPISGHRSVSWYQQTPGQGLQFLFEYFSETQRNKGNFPGRFSGRQFSNSRSEMNVSTLELGDSALYLCASSLAVAGGSYEQYFGPGTRLTVT.

This clone was counted a few times. The J gene is TRBJ2-7, the V gene TRBV9; 7 nucleotides line up with TRBD2. Germline V gene data show CDR1 as SGDLS and CDR2 as YYNGEE. Trimming cost V 1 base and J 0 bases; bases outside gene matches: 4. The length of the CDR3 is 15 residues. The DNA for the CDR3 is TGTGCCAGCAGCGTAACTAGCGCCTACTCCTACGAGCAGTACTTC. Amino acid sequence: CASSVTSAYSYEQYF.

The chain has TRBV6-2 or TRBV6-3 and TRBJ2-1; 7 nucleotides align to TRBD2. Germline CDR1 reads MNHEY; CDR2 reads SVGEGT. Trimming removed 5 bases from V and 5 bases from J; junction bases left unmatched: 3. CDR3 length: 13 amino acids. CDR3 in DNA: TGTGCCAGCAGTAGCGGGGCGAACAATGAGCAGTTCTTC. Translated: CASSSGANNEQFF.

The rearrangement links TRBV27 to TRBJ1-2, with 8 nucleotides matching TRBD1. V shed 5 bases, J shed 7 bases, and the junction held 6 bases outside the gene matches. Looked up from germline, CDR1 is MNHEY and CDR2 is SMNVEV (reference sequence). The CDR3 length is 13 residues. The CDR3 coding sequence is TGTGCCAGCAGTATGGGCAGGGGGCTTGGCTACACCTTC. Translating gives CASSMGRGLGYTF.

V gene TRBV6-1 combines with J gene TRBJ1-1; no clear D gene. Per germline, CDR1 MNHNS and CDR2 SASEGT. The CDR3 runs 14 residues. V was pared by 6 bases and J by 7 bases, with 18 bases between. In DNA, the CDR3 is TGTGCCAGCAGCTCGACACCCGGTGGTCTTGAAGCTTTCTTT. Protein sequence: CASSSTPGGLEAFF.

J is TRBJ2-7 and V is TRBV10-3; 10 positions match TRBD1. Germline V gene lookup returns CDR1 ENHRY and CDR2 SYGVKD. The CDR3 totals 18 residues. The ends lost 2 bases at V and 5 bases at J; junction bases unmatched: 15. The CDR3 loop is CAISEQLESGQGFHEQYF. Here the CDR3 DNA reads TGTGCCATCAGTGAGCAGTTGGAATCGGGACAGGGGTTCCACGAGCAGTACTTC.

The V call is TRBV11-2, the J call TRBJ1-2; D remains unclear. This CDR3 has 15 residues. Trimming shortened V by 4 bases and J by 0 bases, and 12 bases separated the two germline ends. The germline gives CDR1 SGHAT, CDR2 FQNNGV. CDR3 sequence reads: CASSSSTGTNYGYTF. The CDR3 DNA sequence: TGTGCCAGCAGCTCTAGTACCGGGACTAACTATGGCTACACCTTC.

This sequence joins TRBV10-1 and TRBJ1-6, with D maybe TRBD1 (5 bases). Germline CDR1 is WNHNN and CDR2 is SYGVQD (reference sequence). The CDR3 contains 15 residues. V lost 2 bases, J lost 10 bases, and 15 bases lay in between. As DNA, the CDR3 is TGCGCCAGCAGTGAGAGTGGGTACAGGCTCTCACCCCTCCACTTT. It is translated as CASSESGYRLSPLHF.

The genes are TRBV29-1 and TRBJ1-2; D unresolved. CDR1 is SQVTM and CDR2 is ANQGSEA in the germline V gene. The V and J ends lost 6 bases and 8 bases respectively, with 22 bases between them. This CDR3 is 14 amino acids long. CDR3 sequence reads: CSVPTPSGPRGYTF. In nucleotides, the CDR3 is TGCAGCGTCCCAACCCCCTCCGGTCCCCGCGGCTACACCTTC.

The rearrangement uses TRBV11-2 and TRBJ1-3; 8 nucleotides agree with TRBD1. Germline-derived CDR1 and CDR2 are SGHAT and FQNNGV. The CDR3 sequence is 15 residues long. With 2 bases clipped from V and 1 base from J, the junction kept 1 base outside the gene matches. The CDR3 here is CASSLTGGSGNTIYF. CDR3 nucleotides: TGTGCCAGCAGCTTAACAGGGGGTTCTGGAAACACCATATATTTT.

V is TRBV7-8 and J is TRBJ2-3; D is perhaps TRBD2 (6 bases). Germline V gene lookup returns CDR1 SGHVS and CDR2 FQNEAQ. This CDR3 contains 14 residues. V was clipped by 4 bases and J by 0 bases, with 8 bases between them. For the CDR3, the DNA is TGTGCCAGCAGCTACGGGGGAAGCACAGATACGCAGTATTTT. Its translation is CASSYGGSTDTQYF.

The genes are TRBV7-9 and TRBJ1-1, with D unclear. The CDR3 sequence is 13 residues long. Germline-derived CDR1 and CDR2 are SEHNR and FQNEAQ (reference sequence). V gave up 1 base and J gave up 0 bases, with 3 bases separating them. DNA of the CDR3: TGTGCCAGCAGCTTAGGTATGAACACTGAAGCTTTCTTT. It yields the protein CASSLGMNTEAFF.

The rearrangement joins TRBV7-3 to TRBJ2-6; no definite D call. There are 14 residues in the CDR3. Deletions cut 7 bases from V and 0 bases from J, with 7 bases between. Germline CDR1 SGHTA, CDR2 FQGTGA. CDR3 protein: CASTYGSGANVLTF. The CDR3, as DNA: TGTGCCAGCACCTATGGCTCTGGGGCCAACGTCCTGACTTTC.

The chain combines TRBV15 with TRBJ2-1; maybe TRBD1 (6 bases). The CDR3 contains 13 residues. The germline V gene has CDR1 LNHNV and CDR2 YYDKDF (reference sequence). Between the trimmed V and J ends, which lost 0 bases and 8 bases, there was a span of 8 bases. The CDR3 region is CATSRDHRDEQFF. The CDR3 coding sequence is TGTGCCACCAGCAGAGATCACAGGGATGAGCAGTTCTTC.

The chain links TRBV11-2 to TRBJ2-2; 7 bases are a match to TRBD2. The V gene end was trimmed by 2 bases and the J gene end by 1 base; junction bases not matched to a gene: 1. This CDR3 region has 15 residues. Germline V gives CDR1 SGHAT, CDR2 FQNNGV. The DNA of the CDR3 is TGTGCCAGCAGCTTAAGCGGGATGAACACCGGGGAGCTGTTTTTT. Its protein product is CASSLSGMNTGELFF. Based on the CDR3 plus reference TRBV11-2 and TRBJ2-2, the full variable domain is EAGVAQSPRYKIIEKRQSVAFWCNPISGHATLYWYQQILGQGPKLLIQFQNNGVVDDSQLPKDRFSAERLKGVDSTLKIQPAKLEDSAVYLCASSLSGMNTGELFFGEGSRLTVL.

The chain uses TRBV14 and TRBJ2-1, with 11 positions matching TRBD2. The V segment lost 1 base and the J segment 7 bases; nucleotides outside the gene matches: 6. This CDR3 has 16 residues. Germline CDR1 and CDR2: SGHDN and FVKESK. CDR3 nucleotide sequence: TGTGCCAGCAGCCAAGGGGTAGCGGGAGGGCAGAATGAGCAGTTCTTC. Amino acids: CASSQGVAGGQNEQFF.

This rearrangement joins TRBV19 to TRBJ1-1; the match to TRBD1 covers 8 bases. The CDR3 spans 16 residues. V dropped 6 bases and J dropped 5; count of bases not matched to a gene: 14. In germline, CDR1 is LNHDA, CDR2 SQIVND (reference sequence). CDR3 DNA: TGTGCCAGTAGGAGGGGGACAGGAGGAAGGGCAACTGAAGCTTTCTTT. Its translation is CASRRGTGGRATEAFF. The complete variable domain, with remaining parts taken from reference TRBV19 and TRBJ1-1, reads DGGITQSPKYLFRKEGQNVTLSCEQNLNHDAMYWYRQDPGQGLRLIYYSQIVNDFQKGDIAEGYSVSREKKESFPLTVTSAQKNPTAFYLCASRRGTGGRATEAFFGQGTRLTVV.

In its sample, this clone was seen once. The chain has TRBV28 and TRBJ2-7, with TRBD2 matching over 7 bases. V shed 4 bases and J 3 bases; nucleotides not matched to a gene: 9. The CDR3 covers 15 residues. CDR1 is MDHEN, CDR2 SYDVKM, per germline. CDR3 residues: CASSSLGREGYEQYF. CDR3 in DNA: TGTGCCAGCAGTTCCCTAGGAAGGGAGGGCTACGAGCAGTACTTC.

The chain couples TRBV4-2 to TRBJ2-5; 7 bases are a match to TRBD2. This CDR3 region has 13 residues. Germline CDR1 LGHNA, CDR2 YNFKEQ. V trimming: 4 bases; J trimming: 3 bases; junction bases outside the gene matches: 2. CDR3 region: CASSPTSEETQYF. The CDR3 DNA reads TGTGCCAGCAGCCCTACTAGCGAAGAGACCCAGTACTTC.

V is TRBV20-1 and J is TRBJ2-1; 8 positions agree with TRBD2. Germline V gene sequence: CDR1 DFQATT, CDR2 SNEGSKA (reference sequence). CDR3 length: 16 amino acids. V dropped 3 bases and J dropped 2; count of bases not matched to a gene: 9. CDR3 nucleotide sequence: TGCAGTGCTAGTCGAGCGGGAGAAGTGGCCTACAATGAGCAGTTCTTC. Amino acids: CSASRAGEVAYNEQFF.

The chain combines TRBV2 with TRBJ1-1; D perhaps matches TRBD1 (6 bases). The CDR3 consists of 12 residues. V shed 8 bases and J shed 7 bases, with 14 bases lying between them. The germline V gene encodes CDR1 SNHLY and CDR2 FYNNEI. The CDR3 sequence is CASCWTEYEAFF. CDR3 nucleotides: TGTGCCAGCTGTTGGACAGAGTATGAAGCTTTCTTT.

V and J are TRBV19 and TRBJ2-6, with D maybe TRBD1 (5 bases). Looked up from germline, CDR1 is LNHDA and CDR2 is SQIVND (reference sequence). CDR3 size: 16 residues. Trimming removed 8 bases at V and 2 bases at J, with 16 bases between. The CDR3 DNA is TGTGCCAGTTCTCAAAGGGGCAGGGCTGGGGCCAACGTCCTGACTTTC. This translates into CASSQRGRAGANVLTF.

This chain links TRBV9 with TRBJ1-4, with 8 nucleotides matching TRBD1. Germline trimming cut 4 bases from V and 8 bases from J; bases unmatched to any gene: 10. The CDR3 covers 15 residues. Germline assignment: CDR1 SGDLS and CDR2 YYNGEE. The CDR3 sequence: CASSPRDRRGEKLFF. The CDR3 nucleotides read TGTGCCAGCAGCCCGCGGGACAGGCGAGGAGAAAAACTGTTTTTT.